The subject of this entry is one TCR beta chain. Antigen: not known. This sample was taken from a study of long-term antiretroviral therapy in people with HIV. Study conclusions and caveats: The repertoire was dominated at all time points by clones expanded before ART.

Treated in the United States were all of the participants with HIV. The samples, holding about 1-11 million cryopreserved PBMC, were thawed before DNA extraction was carried out. J was trimmed by 5 bases and V by 0 bases; bases with no gene match: 2. The germline V gene encodes CDR1 MNHNY and CDR2 SVGAGI (reference sequence). The CDR3 has 15 residues. The immunoSEQ assay was v3.0, run at survey level. TCRdb keeps only in-frame clones here, not all; method: immunoSEQ multiplex PCR. The table lists around 21,000 clones, roughly 80% of them singletons. The V gene is TRBV6-6, the J gene TRBJ2-1; 9 bases map to TRBD1. This sample comprised unsorted PBMCs, obtained 0.2 years after starting antiretroviral therapy. The clonotype originates from a woman between 25 and 40 years old with HIV. The CDR3 nucleotides read TGTGCCAGCAGTTACTCGGGACAGGGTAACAATGAGCAGTTCTTC. Translation gives CASSYSGQGNNEQFF.